The source of this T cell receptor (beta chain) is a study of blood T cell repertoires in COVID-19. Study summary: From the United States, Italy and Spain came samples of acute and convalescent COVID-19.

Germline V gene sequence: CDR1 SGHRS, CDR2 YFSETQ. CDR3 length equals 15 residues. Trimming took 0 bases from V and 4 from J; bases not matched to a gene: 3. This table comes from immunoSEQ multiplex PCR, and its TCRdb copy is limited to in-frame clones, with some not included. The data contain about 230,000 clones, 75% to 85% of them singletons. Sequencing was carried out using peripheral blood. The rearrangement links TRBV5-1 to TRBJ1-4; 7 bases match TRBD1. The TCR comes from a woman between 50 and 59 years old with acute or convalescent COVID-19. CDR3 sequence reads: CASSLAQGLNEKLFF. CDR3 bases: TGCGCCAGCAGCTTGGCACAGGGGCTTAATGAAAAACTGTTTTTT.